What follows describes a single TCR beta chain. Its antigen is still unknown. Donors were systemically healthy Caucasian individuals from Russia aged about 6 to 95 years. This sample was included in a study of blood T cells in healthy people across ages. Whole-study results and caveats: The unknown donor CMV status may have confounded expanded clonotype changes.

A second PCR of 7 to 11 cycles used a sample-barcoded 5' primer and a J-beta primer mix. Each cDNA molecule was tagged by a template-switch adaptor with 12 random nucleotides. Every sample gave at least 3 million paired-end reads containing CDR3. One entry per CDR3 protein results from TCRdb running MiXCR on the 5' RACE reads. This table has some 750,000 distinct CDR3 sequences, 20% to 25% appearing once. The sample was blood. The TCR comes from a man in his sixties or seventies in good health.

The chain's CDR3 is CASSTRQAETQYF. The CDR3 DNA sequence: TGTGCCAGCTCAACTCGACAGGCAGAGACCCAGTACTTC. The rearrangement links TRBV18 to TRBJ2-5; the D gene is possibly TRBD1 (6 bases). The CDR3 runs 13 residues. Trimming removed 5 bases at V and 4 bases at J, with 11 bases between. Germline V lookup: CDR1 KGHSH, CDR2 LQKENI.